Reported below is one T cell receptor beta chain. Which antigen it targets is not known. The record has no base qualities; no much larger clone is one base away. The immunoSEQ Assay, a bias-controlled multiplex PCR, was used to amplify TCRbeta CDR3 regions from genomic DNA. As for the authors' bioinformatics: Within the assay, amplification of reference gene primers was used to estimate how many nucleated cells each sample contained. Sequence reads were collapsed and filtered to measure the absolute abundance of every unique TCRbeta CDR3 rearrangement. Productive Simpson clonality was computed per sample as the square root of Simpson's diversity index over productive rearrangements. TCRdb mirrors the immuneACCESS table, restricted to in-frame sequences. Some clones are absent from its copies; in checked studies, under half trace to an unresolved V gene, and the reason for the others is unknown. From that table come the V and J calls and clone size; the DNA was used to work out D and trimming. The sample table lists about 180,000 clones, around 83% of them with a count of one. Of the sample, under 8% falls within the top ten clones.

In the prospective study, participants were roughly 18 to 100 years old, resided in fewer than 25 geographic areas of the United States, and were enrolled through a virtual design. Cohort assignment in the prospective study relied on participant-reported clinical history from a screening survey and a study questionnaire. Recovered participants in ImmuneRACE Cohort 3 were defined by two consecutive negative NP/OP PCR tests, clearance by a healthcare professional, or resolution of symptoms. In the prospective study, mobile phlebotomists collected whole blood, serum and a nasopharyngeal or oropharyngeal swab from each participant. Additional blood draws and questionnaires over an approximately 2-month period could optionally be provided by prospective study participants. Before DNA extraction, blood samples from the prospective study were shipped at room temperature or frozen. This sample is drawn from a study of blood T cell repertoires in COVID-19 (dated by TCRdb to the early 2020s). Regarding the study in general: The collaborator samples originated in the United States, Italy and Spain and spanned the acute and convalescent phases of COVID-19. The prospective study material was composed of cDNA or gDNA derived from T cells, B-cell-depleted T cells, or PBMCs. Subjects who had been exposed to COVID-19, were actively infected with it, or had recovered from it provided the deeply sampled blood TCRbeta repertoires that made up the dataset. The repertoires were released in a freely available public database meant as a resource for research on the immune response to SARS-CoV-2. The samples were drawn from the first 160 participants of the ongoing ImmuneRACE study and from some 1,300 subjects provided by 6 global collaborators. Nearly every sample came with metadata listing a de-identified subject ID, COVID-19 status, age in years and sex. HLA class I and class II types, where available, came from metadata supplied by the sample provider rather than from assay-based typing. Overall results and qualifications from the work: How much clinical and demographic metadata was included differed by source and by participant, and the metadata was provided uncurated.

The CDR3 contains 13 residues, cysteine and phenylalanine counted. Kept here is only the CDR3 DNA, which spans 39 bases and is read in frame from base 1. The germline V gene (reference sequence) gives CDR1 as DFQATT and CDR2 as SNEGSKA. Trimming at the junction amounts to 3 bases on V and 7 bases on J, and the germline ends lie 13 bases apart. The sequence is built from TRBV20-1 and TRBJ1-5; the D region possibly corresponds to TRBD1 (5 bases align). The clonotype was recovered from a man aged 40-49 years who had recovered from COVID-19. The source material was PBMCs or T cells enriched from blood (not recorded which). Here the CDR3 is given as CSASTGQIQPQHF. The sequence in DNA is TGCAGTGCTAGTACAGGTCAAATCCAGCCCCAGCATTTT.